This T cell receptor (beta chain) was sequenced for a study of PD-L1 blockade in urothelial cancer. Study as a whole: Beginning around 2014, patients received atezolizumab, given as 1,200 mg intravenously every 3 weeks. Per blood sample, T cells had a median of around 140,000. Blood was subjected to analysis at 3 weeks (second dose) and 6 weeks following treatment start.

Each PCR received spiked synthetic TCR analog templates. Method: immunoSEQ multiplex PCR; TCRdb's copy keeps in-frame clones and lacks some. This sample has 30,000 to 40,000 clones, with approximately 84% found just once. This clone came up once. As for time point: pretreatment peripheral blood. The specimen comprised PBMCs, sampled around atezolizumab (anti-PD-L1) treatment. The sequence came from a man in his sixties with urothelial cancer.

The DNA for the CDR3 is TGTGCCAGCAGTTTAACCTGGGCTAGCGGGAAATCCTACGAGCAGTACTTC. This translates into CASSLTWASGKSYEQYF. The rearrangement joins TRBV28 to TRBJ2-7; 9 bases are a match to TRBD2. V dropped 2 bases and J dropped 1; count of bases not matched to a gene: 9. This CDR3 has 17 amino acids. CDR1 MDHEN and CDR2 SYDVKM come from the germline V gene.